This T cell receptor beta chain was sequenced during a study of CD8 T cells in Susac syndrome. Study outcomes and limitations: In Susac patients, clonal expansion was not detected in CD4+ cells. As the study acknowledged, the number of individuals who were part of its TCR sequencing and HLA analysis was relatively small.

Turning to this clonotype: What it binds is not known.

Trimming removed 4 bases at V and 8 bases at J, with 18 bases between. The CDR3 is 14 residues long. Germline loops: CDR1 SGHRS, CDR2 YFSETQ. RNA, at about 0.45 to 1 ug, was reverse transcribed with random hexamers. immunoSEQ multiplex PCR amplified TCR beta CDR3 across 54 Vbeta, 13 Jbeta. TCRdb analysed the immunoSEQ multiplex PCR reads with MiXCR anew, one entry per CDR3 protein. The sample yields under 150,000 distinct CDR3 sequences, approximately 95% seen once. Recently defined diagnostic criteria for definite or probable disease were fulfilled by Susac syndrome patients. This clonotype originated in a human donor with Susac syndrome. The rearrangement joins TRBV5-1 to TRBJ1-2; D gene unclear. The specimen was CD4+ T cells from PBMCs. CDR3 region: CASSLEKSQNGYTF. CDR3 nucleotides: TGCGCCAGCAGCCTAGAAAAGTCCCAGAACGGCTACACCTTC.